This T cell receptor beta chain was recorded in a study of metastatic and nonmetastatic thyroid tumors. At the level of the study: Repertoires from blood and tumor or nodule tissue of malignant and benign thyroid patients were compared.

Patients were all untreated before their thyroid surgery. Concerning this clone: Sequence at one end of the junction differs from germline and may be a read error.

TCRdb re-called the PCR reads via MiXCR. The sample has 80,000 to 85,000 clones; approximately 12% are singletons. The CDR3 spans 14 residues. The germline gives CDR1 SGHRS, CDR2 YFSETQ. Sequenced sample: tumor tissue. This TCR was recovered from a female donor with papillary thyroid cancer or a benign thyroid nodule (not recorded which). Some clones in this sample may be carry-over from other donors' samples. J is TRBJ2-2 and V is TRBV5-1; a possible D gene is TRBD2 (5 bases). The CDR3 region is CASSLYFRPGELFF. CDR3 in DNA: TGCGCCAGCAGCTTGTATTTCCGGCCCGGGGAGCTTTTTTTT.